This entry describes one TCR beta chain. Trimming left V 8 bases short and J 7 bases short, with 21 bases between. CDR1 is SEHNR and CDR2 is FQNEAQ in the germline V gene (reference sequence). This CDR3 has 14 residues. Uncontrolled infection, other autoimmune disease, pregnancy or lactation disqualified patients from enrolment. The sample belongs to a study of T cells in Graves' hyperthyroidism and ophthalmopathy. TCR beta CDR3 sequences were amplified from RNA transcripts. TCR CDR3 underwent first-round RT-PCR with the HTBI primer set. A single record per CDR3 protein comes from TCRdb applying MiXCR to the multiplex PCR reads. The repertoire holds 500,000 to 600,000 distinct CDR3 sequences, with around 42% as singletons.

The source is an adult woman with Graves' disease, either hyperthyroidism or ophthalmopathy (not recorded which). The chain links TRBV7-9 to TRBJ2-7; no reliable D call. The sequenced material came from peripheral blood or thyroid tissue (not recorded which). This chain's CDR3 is CASLLTGGAGEQYF. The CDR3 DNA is TGTGCCAGCCTACTTACGGGCGGAGCCGGGGAGCAGTACTTC.